One sample yielded the 9 T cell receptor beta chains listed below, sequenced in a study of T cells after yellow fever vaccination. In TCRdb, the 5' RACE reads were re-called with MiXCR into one record per CDR3 protein. The repertoire holds some 250,000 distinct CDR3 sequences, with roughly 3.5% as singletons. The sample was PBMCs, taken 15 days after the yellow fever booster vaccination. The receptors were sampled from a man younger than 30 who received the YFV17D yellow fever vaccine.

This clonotype was seen many times. V and J are TRBV5-6 and TRBJ1-6, with 11 bases fitting TRBD1. J gave up 9 bases and V 4 bases, and 6 bases lay outside the gene matches. The CDR3 has 15 residues. Germline CDR1 reads SGHDT; CDR2 reads YYEEEE. CDR3 nucleotide sequence: TGTGCCAGCAGCACTGGACAGGGGGCTTTTTCACCCCTCCACTTT. It specifies CASSTGQGAFSPLHF.

This clonotype showed up many times. This chain connects TRBV5-1 to TRBJ1-5; TRBD1 might be the D (5 bases). The germline V gene encodes CDR1 SGHRS and CDR2 YFSETQ. The CDR3 spans 14 residues. Trimming removed 3 bases from V and 9 bases from J, with 16 bases in between. The CDR3 sequence: CASSSGTVGGPQHF. The CDR3 DNA sequence: TGCGCCAGCAGCTCGGGGACGGTCGGTGGGCCCCAGCATTTT. Full variable domain (remainder filled in from reference TRBV5-1 and TRBJ1-5): KAGVTQTPRYLIKTRGQQVTLSCSPISGHRSVSWYQQTPGQGLQFLFEYFSETQRNKGNFPGRFSGRQFSNSRSEMNVSTLELGDSALYLCASSSGTVGGPQHFGDGTRLSIL.

This clonotype has ten or more counts. The V call is TRBV5-1, the J call TRBJ2-5, with D possibly called TRBD1 or TRBD2 (6 bases each). With 4 bases removed from V and 2 bases from J, the gap between germline ends came to 15 bases. This CDR3 is built from 15 residues. The germline V gene has CDR1 SGHRS and CDR2 YFSETQ. The CDR3 spells CASSKGGTLQETQYF. CDR3 bases: TGCGCCAGCAGCAAAGGCGGGACACTGCAAGAGACCCAGTACTTC.

The V call is TRBV16, the J call TRBJ1-2; D call uncertain. The CDR3 covers 14 residues. Germline V gene lookup returns CDR1 KGHSY and CDR2 FQNENV. Between the trimmed V and J ends, which lost 2 bases and 3 bases, there was a span of 10 bases. The CDR3, as DNA: TGTGCCAGCAGCCAAGGGGTGGTTGACTATGGCTACACCTTC. Translated, it gives CASSQGVVDYGYTF.

J is TRBJ1-2 and V is TRBV16; TRBD1 is a possible D gene (6 bases). CDR1 is KGHSY, CDR2 FQNENV, per germline. The CDR3 runs to 14 residues. With 4 bases removed from V and 4 bases from J, the gap between germline ends came to 13 bases. The CDR3 sequence: CASSPAGEGYGYTF. The CDR3 DNA follows: TGTGCCAGCAGCCCCGCAGGGGAGGGCTATGGCTACACCTTC.

At least ten counts were recorded for this clonotype. The CDR3 is CATSDPSAYGYTF. The CDR3 DNA follows: TGTGCCACCAGTGACCCTTCAGCCTATGGCTACACCTTC. The V and J genes are TRBV24-1 and TRBJ1-2, with no clear D. This CDR3 has 13 amino acids. Germline-derived CDR1 and CDR2 are KGHDR and SFDVKD. The V end was cut by 4 bases, the J end by 4 bases, with 9 bases between.

This clonotype was counted a few times. The chain couples TRBV10-2 to TRBJ1-3, with 12 bases aligning to TRBD1. Germline V lookup: CDR1 WSHSY, CDR2 SAAADI. The CDR3 covers 18 residues. V shed 6 bases, J shed 3 bases, and the junction held 12 bases outside the gene matches. The CDR3 here is CASRSGTGGLSGGNTIYF. CDR3 DNA: TGCGCCAGCAGGTCCGGGACAGGGGGCCTCTCGGGTGGAAACACCATATATTTT.

This clonotype was counted many times. The genes are TRBV4-2 and TRBJ1-2, with 9 bases lining up with TRBD1. V was pared by 3 bases and J by 1 base, with 6 bases of the junction left unmatched. Germline loops: CDR1 LGHNA, CDR2 YNFKEQ. CDR3 length equals 16 residues. The CDR3 reads CASSHLQGAVNYGYTF. The CDR3, as DNA: TGTGCCAGCAGCCACCTACAGGGGGCGGTTAACTATGGCTACACCTTC.

The chain joins TRBV19 to TRBJ1-5; TRBD1 matches at 8 bases. Germline V lookup: CDR1 LNHDA, CDR2 SQIVND (reference sequence). Losses at the gene ends were 6 bases for V and 3 bases for J; bases not matched to a gene: 1. CDR3 length: 13 amino acids. CDR3 DNA sequence: TGTGCCAGTAGGGACAGGGTCAATCAGCCCCAGCATTTT. Translating it yields CASRDRVNQPQHF.